This T cell receptor beta chain emerged from a study of regulatory T cells in long-lasting Graves disease. Study results and limitations: Persistent Graves' patients had lower TCR diversity than newly diagnosed ones. New patients shared 970 or so public clonotypes, and persistent patients shared more, with a few thousand.

The CDR3 runs 15 residues. The trim removed 3 bases at V and 8 bases at J, leaving 5 bases unmatched. Germline CDR1 reads SNHLY; CDR2 reads FYNNEI. The time point: newly diagnosed GD, antithyroid drugs for less than 3 months. The TCR library was prepared using RNA isolated from PBMCs. Patient provenance is recorded as an endocrinology department in Xi'an, China. The table lists this clonotype with a count of one. What it binds is unknown. Construction of TCR beta libraries relied on iRepertoire HTBI primers and on Arm-PCR targeting CDR3 regions. Study processing details: Samples revealed fewer than 65 TRBV and roughly 15 TRBJ segments. From the multiplex PCR reads, TCRdb called clonotypes with MiXCR, one entry per CDR3 protein. These V and J calls rely on TCRdb rather than the paper's analysis. The sample includes about 400,000 distinct CDR3 sequences, 15% of them seen just once. The same data also contributed to another study, on T cells in Graves' hyperthyroidism and ophthalmopathy.

Sequences were derived from peripheral blood mononuclear cells (PBMCs), sampled at new diagnosis, from a patient treated with antithyroid drugs. The chain carries TRBV2 and TRBJ1-4, with TRBD1 identical over 11 bases. The clonotype originates from a woman in her thirties or forties with Graves disease. The CDR3 sequence is CASSEGTGGEEKLFF. The CDR3 coding sequence is TGTGCCAGCAGTGAGGGGACAGGGGGAGAGGAAAAACTGTTTTTT.